This T cell receptor beta chain emerged from a study of T cell changes during pregnancy in multiple sclerosis. Data came from immunoSEQ multiplex PCR; TCRdb stores just in-frame clones and leaves some out. This table has some 80,000 clones, about 95% appearing once. The germline V gene encodes CDR1 SEHNR and CDR2 FQNEAQ (reference sequence). The germline V and J ends were trimmed by 1 base and 4 bases, with 16 bases remaining between them. The CDR3 has 16 residues. The gene calls are TRBV7-9 and TRBJ2-5; D is perhaps TRBD1 (5 bases). The TCR originated in a female donor with multiple sclerosis, enrolled in a pregnancy study. The specimen comprised peripheral blood, sampled in the third trimester of pregnancy. The CDR3 bases are TGTGCCAGCAGCTTAGTCTGGCGATCCAGGGCAGAGACCCAGTACTTC. As protein: CASSLVWRSRAETQYF.